Presented here are 12 T cell receptor beta chains from one specimen sequenced in a study of cytomegalovirus exposure and HLA in healthy donors. This PCR relied on a set of 60 Vbeta primers and 13 Jbeta primers. The protocol was immunoSEQ multiplex PCR, while the TCRdb copy is restricted to in-frame clones and leaves out a portion. The sample consists of around 300,000 clones, around 66% of them appearing once. The sample consisted of PBMCs. These receptors all stem from a female donor in good health and CMV-seronegative.

CDR3 loop: CASSSIRAWEGSGANVLTF. For the CDR3, the DNA is TGTGCCAGCAGCTCCATTCGGGCCTGGGAGGGCTCTGGGGCCAACGTCCTGACTTTC. The genes are TRBV11-2 and TRBJ2-6; 7 bases align to TRBD2. There are 19 residues in the CDR3. Germline trimming cut 4 bases from V and 0 bases from J; bases unmatched to any gene: 12. Per germline, CDR1 SGHAT and CDR2 FQNNGV.

This chain connects TRBV15 to TRBJ2-5; perhaps TRBD2 as D (7 bases). Germline CDR1 LNHNV, CDR2 YYDKDF (reference sequence). This CDR3 is 13 amino acids long. Trimming stripped 3 bases from V and 4 bases from J, with 9 bases between. The CDR3 loop reads CATSRGGGETQYF. CDR3 DNA sequence: TGTGCCACCAGCAGGGGAGGGGGAGAGACCCAGTACTTC.

This chain connects TRBV27 to TRBJ1-1, with D possibly TRBD1 on 6 matching bases. V was pared by 6 bases and J by 5 bases, with 10 bases between. CDR1 is MNHEY, CDR2 SMNVEV, per germline (reference sequence). The CDR3 contains 12 residues. For the CDR3, the DNA is TGTGCCAGCAGACAGGGCGCGACTGAAGCTTTCTTT. Amino acids: CASRQGATEAFF.

The chain couples TRBV7-3 to TRBJ2-3; 12 bases align to TRBD2. The junction had 10 bases not matched to a gene; V was cut back by 0 bases and J by 6 bases. Germline-derived CDR1 and CDR2 are SGHTA and FQGTGA. The CDR3 runs to 18 residues. Here the CDR3 DNA reads TGTGCCAGCAGCTTAACGAGTGCACTAGCGGGAGGAGGGGATACGCAGTATTTT. Its protein is CASSLTSALAGGGDTQYF. Drawing the rest from reference TRBV7-3 and TRBJ2-3, the complete variable domain is GAGVSQTPSNKVTEKGKYVELRCDPISGHTALYWYRQSLGQGPEFLIYFQGTGAADDSGLPNDRFFAVRPEGSVSTLKIQRTERGDSAVYLCASSLTSALAGGGDTQYFGPGTRLTVL.

CDR3 loop: CASSPSGRTDTQYF. In DNA, the CDR3 is TGCGCCAGCAGTCCTAGCGGGAGGACAGATACGCAGTATTTT. The chain joins TRBV10-2 to TRBJ2-3; 11 bases map to TRBD2. The V and J ends lost 5 bases and 3 bases, in that order; junction bases with no gene match: 1. The CDR3 consists of 14 residues. Germline V gives CDR1 WSHSY, CDR2 SAAADI.

The chain has TRBV25-1 and TRBJ1-1; TRBD1 might be the D (6 bases). CDR1 and CDR2 (germline): MGHDK, SYGVNS. V was clipped by 7 bases and J by 9 bases, with 12 bases between them. CDR3 length: 11 amino acids. This CDR3 is CASIDRWKAFF. The CDR3 coding sequence is TGTGCCAGCATCGACAGGTGGAAAGCTTTCTTT.

The V call is TRBV2, the J call TRBJ2-1; D ambiguous. The CDR3 sequence is 11 residues long. Trimming removed 2 bases from V and 12 bases from J, with 8 bases in between. Per germline, CDR1 SNHLY and CDR2 FYNNEI. CDR3 protein: CASSEWLGQFF. In DNA, the CDR3 is TGTGCCAGCAGTGAATGGCTTGGGCAGTTCTTC.

The chain combines TRBV15 with TRBJ2-2, with D uncertain. Germline CDR1 is LNHNV and CDR2 is YYDKDF (reference sequence). Deletions cut 5 bases from V and 9 bases from J, with 16 bases between. The CDR3 is 14 residues long. The CDR3 protein is CATSSFTLPRELFF. The DNA of the CDR3 is TGTGCCACCAGCTCGTTTACACTACCTAGGGAGCTGTTTTTT. Based on the CDR3 plus reference TRBV15 and TRBJ2-2, the full variable domain is DAMVIQNPRYQVTQFGKPVTLSCSQTLNHNVMYWYQQKSSQAPKLLFHYYDKDFNNEADTPDNFQSRRPNTSFCFLDIRSPGLGDTAMYLCATSSFTLPRELFFGEGSRLTVL.

In this sample, this clone turned up a few times. This chain joins TRBV5-1 and TRBJ1-3; tentatively, D is TRBD1 (6 bases). Germline values: CDR1 SGHRS, CDR2 YFSETQ. The germline V and J ends were trimmed by 2 bases and 4 bases, with 10 bases remaining between them. The length of the CDR3 is 14 residues. CDR3 residues: CASSLTGLGNTIYF. In DNA form, the CDR3 reads TGCGCCAGCAGCTTAACAGGGCTAGGAAACACCATATATTTT.

The chain combines TRBV6-6 with TRBJ1-1; D is perhaps TRBD1 (6 bases). Germline V gene data show CDR1 as MNHNY and CDR2 as SVGAGI (reference sequence). The CDR3 is 16 residues long. V lost 2 bases, J lost 1 base, and 14 bases lay in between. The CDR3 loop reads CASSYDRAGANTEAFF. In nucleotides, the CDR3 is TGTGCCAGCAGTTACGACCGGGCAGGGGCGAACACTGAAGCTTTCTTT.

The V and J genes are TRBV27 and TRBJ2-7; 7 bases line up with TRBD2. The length of the CDR3 is 16 residues. J was trimmed by 1 base and V by 6 bases; bases with no gene match: 12. Germline loops: CDR1 MNHEY, CDR2 SMNVEV (reference sequence). The CDR3 loop is CASSPSSGGSSYEQYF. For the CDR3, the DNA is TGTGCCAGCAGCCCCTCTTCCGGCGGGAGTTCCTACGAGCAGTACTTC.

The CDR3 nucleotides read TGTGCCAGTAGTATAGAGGACAGGCCGAACACTGAAGCTTTCTTT. Protein: CASSIEDRPNTEAFF. The rearrangement links TRBV19 to TRBJ1-1; 7 bases match TRBD1. The CDR3 contains 15 residues. Germline trimming cut 0 bases from V and 1 base from J; bases unmatched to any gene: 2. CDR1 and CDR2 (germline): LNHDA, SQIVND (reference sequence).